The 23 T cell receptor beta chains listed next were all sequenced from one sample in a study of siplizumab effects on memory and regulatory T cells. Sequencing was performed with immunoSEQ multiplex PCR; in TCRdb, only in-frame clones are kept and a portion is missing. The data hold roughly 62,000 clones, with approximately 93% observed a single time. Sequencing input: CD8+ T cells sorted from blood. The receptors were gathered from a human donor in good health.

There are many counts of this clone. V and J are TRBV21-1 and TRBJ2-2; TRBD1 is the table's D call and was not checked against the DNA. TRBV21-1 is noted as a pseudogene. The CDR3 length is 15 residues. CDR3 sequence reads: CASIPWDRDTGELFF. The CDR3, as DNA: TGTGCCAGCATTCCCTGGGACAGGGACACCGGGGAGCTGTTTTTT.

V and J are TRBV28 and TRBJ1-5; 8 bases agree with TRBD1. The length of the CDR3 is 13 residues. The V and J ends lost 6 bases and 6 bases, in that order; junction bases with no gene match: 4. The germline CDR1 and CDR2 sequences are MDHEN and SYDVKM. This chain's CDR3 is CASSPGQAQPQHF. The CDR3 coding sequence is TGTGCCAGCAGCCCGGGACAGGCTCAGCCCCAGCATTTT.

This chain joins TRBV7-8 and TRBJ2-7, with a weak D call TRBD2 (6 bases). This CDR3 region has 15 residues. CDR1 and CDR2 from the germline V gene are SGHVS and FQNEAQ. Trimming took off 5 bases at V and 3 bases at J, with 17 bases between the two ends. The CDR3: CASSGGLPVDYEQYF. The CDR3 region has the DNA TGTGCCAGCAGCGGGGGACTGCCCGTTGACTACGAGCAGTACTTC.

V and J are TRBV15 and TRBJ1-4; D unclear. The germline gives CDR1 LNHNV, CDR2 YYDKDF (reference sequence). CDR3 length: 16 residues. Trimming stripped 0 bases from V and 5 bases from J, with 13 bases between. CDR3 bases: TGTGCCACCAGCAGAGATCGGGCAGGATTCAATGAAAAACTGTTTTTT. Amino acid sequence: CATSRDRAGFNEKLFF.

A note on this clone: Without the conserved terminal phenylalanine or tryptophan, this CDR3 likely stems from a read error. Because the CDR3's place on the DNA is in doubt, the DNA is left out and the CDR3 is given as listed by TCRdb. This rearrangement joins TRBV20-1 to TRBJ2-7; the D call of TRBD1 is as the table states it, not checked on the DNA. The CDR3 is made up of 8 amino acids, end residues included. Germline V gene sequence: CDR1 DFQATT, CDR2 SNEGSKA (reference sequence). The chain's CDR3 is CSAMQGLS.

This chain uses TRBV4-1 with TRBJ1-2, with D possibly TRBD1 on 6 matching bases. Per germline, CDR1 MGHRA and CDR2 YSYEKL. V was clipped by 1 base and J by 4 bases, with 13 bases between them. The CDR3 spans 15 residues. DNA for the CDR3: TGCGCCAGCAGCCAAGTGGGGGGGCTTGGCTATGGCTACACCTTC. The encoded protein is CASSQVGGLGYGYTF.

A single count supports this clone. J is TRBJ1-2 and V is TRBV2; D gene ambiguous. Between the trimmed V and J ends, which lost 10 bases and 2 bases, there was a span of 14 bases. CDR1 and CDR2 (germline): SNHLY, FYNNEI. This CDR3 has 13 amino acids. The CDR3 loop reads CATIEGSNYGYTF. The CDR3 nucleotides are TGTGCCACTATTGAAGGGTCCAACTATGGCTACACCTTC.

The chain combines TRBV19 with TRBJ2-7; tentatively, D is TRBD2 (6 bases). The V end lost 3 bases, the J end lost 5 bases, and 17 bases lay between the germline ends. The length of the CDR3 is 15 residues. In germline, CDR1 is LNHDA, CDR2 SQIVND (reference sequence). The CDR3, as DNA: TGTGCCAGTAGTATTTCCCGACTAGGCGGCGACGAGCAGTACTTC. It translates to CASSISRLGGDEQYF.

This rearrangement joins TRBV5-6 to TRBJ1-1, with a weak D call TRBD1 (5 bases). Germline V gives CDR1 SGHDT, CDR2 YYEEEE. V lost 4 bases, J lost 5 bases, and 18 bases lay in between. The CDR3 has 15 residues. CDR3 sequence: CASSDSFRGRTEAFF. For the CDR3, the DNA is TGTGCCAGCAGCGACAGCTTCCGGGGAAGGACTGAAGCTTTCTTT.

The rearrangement joins TRBV27 to TRBJ2-7, with 11 nucleotides matching TRBD2. The CDR3 is 14 residues long. Trimming cost V 5 bases and J 4 bases; bases outside gene matches: 4. Germline CDR1 and CDR2: MNHEY and SMNVEV (reference sequence). As DNA, the CDR3 is TGTGCCAGCAGTGCCGGGACTAGCGGATACGAGCAGTACTTC. Residues: CASSAGTSGYEQYF.

The rearrangement uses TRBV4-3 and TRBJ2-2; D is perhaps TRBD1 (5 bases). Trimming took 2 bases from V and 6 from J, leaving 19 bases between them. The CDR3 has 17 residues. CDR1 is LGHNA and CDR2 is YSLEER in the germline V gene. The CDR3 loop is CASSQNQAGRYAGELFF. The CDR3 nucleotides read TGCGCCAGCAGCCAAAATCAGGCAGGGCGGTATGCCGGGGAGCTGTTTTTT.

The V and J genes are TRBV7-9 and TRBJ2-5, with TRBD2 matching 15 bases. The length of the CDR3 is 17 residues. Germline CDR1 and CDR2: SEHNR and FQNEAQ (reference sequence). The V and J ends lost 4 bases and 1 base, in that order; junction bases with no gene match: 4. The CDR3 DNA sequence: TGTGCCAGCAGCTGGGGGACTAGCGGGAGGTCCCAAGAGACCCAGTACTTC. Protein: CASSWGTSGRSQETQYF. The full variable domain, in which reference TRBV7-9 and TRBJ2-5 provide the parts outside the CDR3, is DTGVSQNPRHKITKRGQNVTFRCDPISEHNRLYWYRQTLGQGPEFLTYFQNEAQLEKSRLLSDRFSAERPKGSFSTLEIQRTEQGDSAMYLCASSWGTSGRSQETQYFGPGTRLLVL.

This rearrangement joins TRBV7-9 to TRBJ1-4, with TRBD1 identical over 8 bases. Trimming took 5 bases from V and 2 from J; bases not matched to a gene: 16. The germline CDR1 and CDR2 sequences are SEHNR and FQNEAQ (reference sequence). The CDR3 extends over 19 amino acids. The CDR3 DNA reads as TGTGCCAGCAGCCTCCCATTAGGACAGGGAAGGTACACTAATGAAAAACTGTTTTTT. Translation: CASSLPLGQGRYTNEKLFF.

The chain combines TRBV11-1 with TRBJ2-1; unclear D gene. Trimming pared 7 bases from V and 3 bases from J, leaving 19 bases between. CDR1 and CDR2 (germline): SGHAT, FQDESV (reference sequence). CDR3 length equals 16 residues. The CDR3 DNA reads TGTGCCAGCACCCCCTGGGTGGGTTTGGACTACAATGAGCAGTTCTTC. Protein product: CASTPWVGLDYNEQFF.

The V and J genes are TRBV7-8 and TRBJ2-2, with D hard to call. The CDR3 spans 12 residues. V was trimmed by 1 base and J by 4 bases, leaving 1 base between them. From germline, CDR1 is SGHVS and CDR2 FQNEAQ. The CDR3, as DNA: TGTGCCAGCAGCTTAGTCACCGGGGAGCTGTTTTTT. Translating gives CASSLVTGELFF.

The rearrangement uses TRBV10-3 and TRBJ1-2; no reliable D call. Germline V gives CDR1 ENHRY, CDR2 SYGVKD. With 3 bases removed from V and 0 bases from J, the gap between germline ends came to 8 bases. This CDR3 has 14 residues. The CDR3 reads CAISEPQSNYGYTF. CDR3 DNA sequence: TGTGCCATCAGTGAACCACAGTCTAACTATGGCTACACCTTC.

This sequence joins TRBV6-5 and TRBJ1-2, with a weak D call TRBD1 (5 bases). The CDR3 contains 11 residues. V shed 10 bases and J shed 3 bases, with 9 bases lying between them. Germline V gives CDR1 MNHEY, CDR2 SVGAGI. CDR3 residues: CATGTDYGYTF. The CDR3 bases are TGTGCCACCGGGACTGACTATGGCTACACCTTC.

The rearrangement uses TRBV27 and TRBJ1-4, with 9 bases matching TRBD1. CDR1 MNHEY and CDR2 SMNVEV come from the germline V gene (reference sequence). Losses at the gene ends were 5 bases for V and 7 bases for J; bases not matched to a gene: 5. CDR3 length equals 14 residues. CDR3: CASSLGTGFEKLFF. CDR3 coding DNA: TGTGCCAGCAGTCTCGGGACAGGGTTTGAAAAACTGTTTTTT.

This chain links TRBV11-2 with TRBJ2-7, with 8 bases that match TRBD1. This CDR3 region has 14 residues. CDR1 SGHAT and CDR2 FQNNGV come from the germline V gene. Germline trimming cut 5 bases from V and 6 bases from J; bases unmatched to any gene: 9. The DNA of the CDR3 is TGTGCCAGCAGCACGACAGGGGTGATGGGCGAGCAGTACTTC. Translating gives CASSTTGVMGEQYF.

The chain has TRBV29-1 and TRBJ2-7, with 9 positions matching TRBD1. Germline V gene data show CDR1 as SQVTM and CDR2 as ANQGSEA. CDR3 length equals 13 residues. J lost 9 bases, V lost 6 bases, and 12 bases had no gene match. CDR3 in amino acids: CSVPGTGISMQYF. CDR3 nucleotides: TGCAGCGTCCCCGGGACAGGGATATCGATGCAGTACTTC.

The chain joins TRBV6-1 to TRBJ1-2; D uncertain. Germline V CDR1 and CDR2: MNHNS, SASEGT. V was cut by 10 bases and J by 2 bases, with 17 bases left in between. The CDR3 consists of 14 residues. CDR3 amino acids: CATGVGIGNYGYTF. CDR3 DNA sequence: TGTGCCACCGGGGTCGGGATTGGGAACTATGGCTACACCTTC.

This chain uses TRBV5-4 with TRBJ2-2; 11 bases align to TRBD2. With V trimmed by 4 bases and J by 2 bases, 4 bases remained unmatched. From germline, CDR1 is SGHNT and CDR2 YYREEE (reference sequence). The CDR3 consists of 16 residues. The CDR3 coding sequence is TGTGCCAGCAGCCCTGGGACTAGCGGAAACACCGGGGAGCTGTTTTTT. This gives the protein CASSPGTSGNTGELFF.

This chain links TRBV7-9 with TRBJ2-3, with D hard to call. Trimming removed 6 bases at V and 6 bases at J, with 10 bases between. The germline CDR1 and CDR2 sequences are SEHNR and FQNEAQ (reference sequence). This CDR3 has 12 amino acids. CDR3 nucleotide sequence: TGTGCCAGCAGTTTACCGTGGGATACGCAGTATTTT. Its protein product is CASSLPWDTQYF.